This T cell receptor (beta chain) was observed in a study of CD8+ T cells in alopecia areata listed by TCRdb under 2018. At the level of the whole study: The treated patients took part in an open-label pilot trial in which moderate-to-severe alopecia areata was treated with oral tofacitinib at 5 to 10 mg twice daily. Patients stayed on tofacitinib for 6 to 18 months and then had 6 months of follow-up off drug so that delayed response and recurrence could be assessed. The SALT score, which quantifies the percentage of affected scalp surface area, was used to measure disease severity in treated patients. To study T cell clonal expansion in alopecia areata, the researchers applied high-throughput TCRbeta sequencing to both the C3H/HeJ mouse model and human patients. Human TCRbeta sequencing covered scalp tissue and sorted CD4+ and CD8+ peripheral blood T cells from patchy and totalis/universalis alopecia areata patients and healthy controls. Biopsies were taken from tofacitinib-treated patients at baseline and at 4 and 24 weeks of treatment, and a later scalp biopsy was taken in several of the tofacitinib-treated patients. Scalp clonality was compared across normal scalp (n=4), patchy alopecia areata scalp (n=8), and alopecia totalis/universalis scalp (n=8). RNA came from the PAXgene miRNA kit for fixed scalp, the miRNeasy kit for PBMCs, and the RNeasy kit for mouse skin. immunoSEQ multiplex PCR using 35 Vbeta forward primers and 13 Jbeta reverse primers was used to amplify TCRbeta CDR3 regions. The investigation overall reported the following: Many expanded lesional clones persisted in scalp and blood during tofacitinib treatment, which may partly explain relapse after stopping treatment. Compared with mice, TCR sequences shared between patients were less clear, possibly partly because of HLA diversity across the patient population. Unlike mouse skin, where gammadelta T cells dominate, normal human skin contains resident alphabeta T cells that get sequenced too, which complicates analysis of the scalp TCR repertoire. The treated cohort was small, with a single nonresponder, so links between baseline CD8+ expansion and response need larger studies. Tofacitinib significantly decreased scalp clonality and the number of expanded CD8+ clones among the top 100 scalp clones. Higher clonality and more expanded CD8+ clones were observed in lesional scalp than in normal scalp, particularly in alopecia totalis/universalis, a finding suggestive of antigenic drive.

Libraries came from the immunoSEQ multiplex PCR assay. RNA was extracted from all samples and reverse transcribed into cDNA as template for TCR sequencing. First-strand cDNA was synthesized using SuperScript III with a 2:1 mix of oligo-dT and random hexamers. Amplification bias was assessed with a synthetic immune receptor repertoire, and residual bias was removed computationally. The study's processing was this. Raw reads were preprocessed to remove errors, and CDR3 was defined according to IMGT conventions as the region from the conserved cysteine to phenylalanine. Clonality was computed by normalizing Shannon entropy by log2 of the number of productive unique TCRs and subtracting the result from 1. CD4 or CD8 identity of scalp clones was inferred by cross-referencing scalp TCRbeta sequences with sorted blood CD4 and CD8 repertoires. TCRdb provides this immuneACCESS table in a form limited to in-frame rearrangements. Some clones are lacking; in checked studies, under half of them reflect an unresolved V gene, and why the rest are absent is not known. V and J calls and clone size are as listed in that table; D and trimming were resolved from the DNA. The sample table lists some 150,000 clones, 70% to 90% of them with a count of one. The ten largest clones represent 13% of the sample.

Remarks on this clone: Which antigen it targets is not known. Per-base quality was not reported, and no clone a single base away is much larger than it.

Taken with the paper, the label for time point translates to: four to five weeks on oral tofacitinib. The treatment or condition label on this specimen signifies: oral pan-JAK inhibitor, 5-10 mg twice daily. From alopecia areata patients, peripheral blood was collected along with lesional scalp punch biopsies. PBMCs were isolated by density centrifugation and stained for CD3, CD4 and CD8, and CD4+ and CD8+ T cells were sorted on a FACSAria. Sequences MNHNS (CDR1) and SASEGT (CDR2) are obtained from the germline V gene. Counted from cysteine to phenylalanine, this CDR3 has 12 amino acids. Of the read, only the CDR3 DNA is kept; its 36 bases are in frame from base 1. The junction shows trimming of 2 bases on V and 7 bases on J, plus 5 bases between the germline ends.

The sequences come from CD8+ T cells sorted from blood, collected at week 4, from a patient treated with tofacitinib. The chain is encoded by TRBV6-1 joined to TRBJ2-2, with the D gene uncertain. This sequence originates from a human donor with alopecia areata. The nucleotide sequence is given as TGTGCCAGCAGTGAATTAGTCGGGGAGCTGTTTTTT. It translates to CASSELVGELFF.